Each of the 23 T cell receptor beta chains below was sequenced from the same sample in a study of shared T cell receptors in the human thymus. Profiled with immunoSEQ multiplex PCR; TCRdb holds only in-frame clones, not every one. The data hold approximately 660,000 clones, with roughly 90% observed a single time. These same records also appear under a second study, on human thymus T cells.

Sequenced: thymocytes. The origin of the receptors is a boy younger than two with a congenital heart defect.

CDR3 protein: CASSSSLALRWEETQYF. As DNA, the CDR3 is TGTGCCAGTAGCTCCTCCTTGGCCCTCAGGTGGGAAGAGACCCAGTACTTC. V is TRBV19 and J is TRBJ2-5; D is ambiguous. The CDR3 spans 17 residues. V lost 6 bases, J lost 3 bases, and 23 bases lay in between. Germline V gene data show CDR1 as LNHDA and CDR2 as SQIVND (reference sequence).

The chain is built from TRBV4-2 and TRBJ2-1; D may be TRBD1 (5 bases). Trimming shortened V by 1 base and J by 4 bases, and 14 bases separated the two germline ends. The CDR3 has 16 residues. The V gene's germline CDR1 is LGHNA and CDR2 YNFKEQ. CDR3 nucleotides: TGTGCCAGCAGCCAAGTTCGGACACTGGAATACAATGAGCAGTTCTTC. Its protein is CASSQVRTLEYNEQFF.

This clone showed up just once. The genes are TRBV4-2 and TRBJ2-2, with 7 nucleotides matching TRBD1. The CDR3 sequence is 16 residues long. With 0 bases clipped from V and 4 bases from J, the junction kept 5 bases outside the gene matches. Per the germline V gene, CDR1 is LGHNA and CDR2 is YNFKEQ. The CDR3 coding sequence is TGTGCCAGCAGCCAAGATCGGAGACAGGGCACCGGGGAGCTGTTTTTT. Protein sequence: CASSQDRRQGTGELFF.

The chain has TRBV28 and TRBJ2-3, with 12 positions matching TRBD2. Germline V lookup: CDR1 MDHEN, CDR2 SYDVKM. J was trimmed by 1 base and V by 2 bases; bases with no gene match: 10. This CDR3 spans 19 amino acids. Written as DNA, the CDR3 is TGTGCCAGCAGTTTAGCCTGGACTAGCGGGATGGGTGGCACAGATACGCAGTATTTT. Its translation is CASSLAWTSGMGGTDTQYF. Drawing the rest from reference TRBV28 and TRBJ2-3, the complete variable domain is DVKVTQSSRYLVKRTGEKVFLECVQDMDHENMFWYRQDPGLGLRLIYFSYDVKMKEKGDIPEGYSVSREKKERFSLILESASTNQTSMYLCASSLAWTSGMGGTDTQYFGPGTRLTVL.

This chain links TRBV11-3 with TRBJ1-5; TRBD1 matches at 10 bases. CDR1 is SGHNT, CDR2 YENEEA, per germline. CDR3 length: 17 residues. The ends lost 2 bases at V and 2 bases at J; junction bases unmatched: 6. The CDR3 nucleotides are TGTGCCAGCAGCTTATATCGGGACAGGGGCGGCAATCAGCCCCAGCATTTT. Translating gives CASSLYRDRGGNQPQHF.

This clone showed up just once. The chain links TRBV12-5 to TRBJ2-5, with TRBD2 identical over 11 bases. In germline, CDR1 is LGHNT, CDR2 FRNRAP. V was clipped by 6 bases and J by 5 bases; unmatched bases: 14. This CDR3 contains 17 residues. The CDR3 here is CASGLRGLAGGEETQYF. The CDR3 DNA reads as TGTGCTAGTGGCCTTAGGGGGCTAGCGGGAGGAGAGGAGACCCAGTACTTC.

This chain links TRBV5-4 with TRBJ1-1; D unclear. Germline values: CDR1 SGHNT, CDR2 YYREEE (reference sequence). The CDR3 is made up of 14 amino acids. Trimming pared 3 bases from V and 1 base from J, leaving 10 bases between. The CDR3 protein is CASSSRRGNTEAFF. CDR3 nucleotide sequence: TGTGCCAGCAGCTCGAGACGGGGGAACACTGAAGCTTTCTTT.

V usage is TRBV28 and J usage is TRBJ2-2; D might be TRBD2 (5 bases). Trimming left V 5 bases short and J 6 bases short, with 13 bases between. CDR1 is MDHEN and CDR2 is SYDVKM in the germline V gene. The CDR3 loop spans 14 amino acids. The CDR3 loop reads CASSRGSGSGELFF. DNA for the CDR3: TGTGCCAGCAGTCGAGGGTCAGGTTCCGGGGAGCTGTTTTTT.

The chain couples TRBV14 to TRBJ2-7, with TRBD2 identical over 8 bases. The CDR3 covers 15 residues. J gave up 2 bases and V 4 bases, and 7 bases lay outside the gene matches. The germline gives CDR1 SGHDN, CDR2 FVKESK. CDR3 in DNA: TGTGCCAGCAGCCCAGGCGGGGGGCACCCCTACGAGCAGTACTTC. This translates into CASSPGGGHPYEQYF.

The table lists this clone with a few counts. The J gene is TRBJ2-1, the V gene TRBV10-3; 11 bases are a match to TRBD2. V lost 8 bases to trimming and J lost 7 bases; unmatched junction nucleotides: 7. The germline CDR1 and CDR2 sequences are ENHRY and SYGVKD. This CDR3 is built from 14 residues. The CDR3 sequence: CAIPGTSGSNEQFF. CDR3 DNA sequence: TGTGCCATCCCCGGAACTAGCGGGAGTAATGAGCAGTTCTTC.

This chain connects TRBV7-2 to TRBJ2-7, with TRBD2 matching 11 bases. V trimming: 5 bases; J trimming: 3 bases; junction bases outside the gene matches: 3. The germline V gene has CDR1 SGHTA and CDR2 FQGNSA. This CDR3 is 14 amino acids long. In nucleotides, the CDR3 is TGTGCCAGCAGCCGAACTAGCGGGGGCTACGAGCAGTACTTC. Its protein is CASSRTSGGYEQYF.

This clone was detected a few times. The chain recombines TRBV25-1 with TRBJ2-3; the D gene is possibly TRBD1 (6 bases). The CDR3 consists of 13 residues. V lost 2 bases, J lost 6 bases, and 9 bases lay in between. Germline V gives CDR1 MGHDK, CDR2 SYGVNS. The CDR3 here is CASSERRGDTQYF. The CDR3, as DNA: TGTGCCAGCAGTGAAAGAAGGGGGGATACGCAGTATTTT.

The table lists this clone with a count of one. This chain links TRBV27 with TRBJ2-5; 11 positions agree with TRBD2. V gave up 6 bases and J gave up 1 base; unmatched junction bases: 13. Germline lookup yields CDR1 MNHEY and CDR2 SMNVEV (reference sequence). The CDR3 extends over 18 amino acids. In DNA, the CDR3 is TGTGCCAGCAGGACTTCGGTTAAGCTAGCGGGAGGCCAAGAGACCCAGTACTTC. Translation gives CASRTSVKLAGGQETQYF.

This chain uses TRBV7-2 with TRBJ2-7; 7 bases fit TRBD2. Germline V gene sequence: CDR1 SGHTA, CDR2 FQGNSA. Losses at the gene ends were 1 base for V and 6 bases for J; bases not matched to a gene: 3. CDR3 length: 13 amino acids. The CDR3 bases are TGTGCCAGCAGCTTAGGACTAGCCCGCGAGCAGTACTTC. This codes for CASSLGLAREQYF.

V gene TRBV7-9 combines with J gene TRBJ2-2, with 11 bases identical to TRBD2. This CDR3 spans 18 amino acids. The junction had 8 bases not matched to a gene; V was cut back by 1 base and J by 4 bases. Germline CDR1 is SEHNR and CDR2 is FQNEAQ (reference sequence). As DNA, the CDR3 is TGTGCCAGCAGCTTAGTTACTACTAGCGGGAGACGCACCGGGGAGCTGTTTTTT. Encoded protein: CASSLVTTSGRRTGELFF.

J is TRBJ2-7 and V is TRBV11-2, with a possible D match to TRBD1 (5 bases). CDR3 length equals 12 residues. CDR1 and CDR2 from the germline V gene are SGHAT and FQNNGV. V was clipped by 4 bases and J by 2 bases, with 6 bases between them. The CDR3 spells CASSWGTYEQYF. In nucleotides, the CDR3 is TGTGCCAGCAGCTGGGGCACCTACGAGCAGTACTTC.

The chain couples TRBV10-3 to TRBJ2-7; 7 bases map to TRBD2. The V and J ends lost 4 bases and 6 bases, in that order; junction bases with no gene match: 15. CDR3 size: 16 residues. Germline-derived CDR1 and CDR2 are ENHRY and SYGVKD. This CDR3 is CAISGVASGPALEQYF. CDR3 in DNA: TGTGCCATCAGTGGAGTGGCTAGCGGTCCCGCCCTCGAGCAGTACTTC.

The table lists this clone with a count of one. This chain links TRBV28 with TRBJ2-7; no reliable D call. The CDR3 is 15 amino acids. The ends were cut back, 0 bases at V and 0 bases at J, with 9 bases in the middle. The germline V gene has CDR1 MDHEN and CDR2 SYDVKM. CDR3 nucleotides: TGTGCCAGCAGTTTATGCATCTGGCCCTCCTACGAGCAGTACTTC. Translation gives CASSLCIWPSYEQYF.

The CDR3, as DNA: TGTGCCAGCACCCCGGGGAGGGGGGATGGCTACACCTTC. Translating gives CASTPGRGDGYTF. The chain links TRBV7-2 to TRBJ1-2, with D possibly being TRBD1 (6 bases). Germline V gives CDR1 SGHTA, CDR2 FQGNSA. Deletions cut 7 bases from V and 6 bases from J, with 15 bases between. The CDR3 runs 13 residues.

This clone was detected once. The chain recombines TRBV5-1 with TRBJ2-3, with 10 bases that match TRBD2. This CDR3 is 17 amino acids long. Germline CDR1 reads SGHRS; CDR2 reads YFSETQ. J lost 4 bases, V lost 4 bases, and 12 bases had no gene match. The DNA of the CDR3 is TGCGCCAGCAGCCGATGGGCATTAGCGGGAGGACCAGATACGCAGTATTTT. This encodes CASSRWALAGGPDTQYF.

The rearrangement joins TRBV5-5 to TRBJ2-7; D might be TRBD2 (5 bases). CDR3 length: 15 amino acids. Trimming took off 4 bases at V and 6 bases at J, with 20 bases between the two ends. Per the germline V gene, CDR1 is SGHKS and CDR2 is YYEKEE (reference sequence). CDR3 DNA sequence: TGTGCCAGCAGCCCCCCGGGAATCATACCAGGCGAGCAGTACTTC. This translates into CASSPPGIIPGEQYF.

V usage is TRBV27 and J usage is TRBJ1-1; the match to TRBD1 covers 9 bases. This CDR3 comprises 15 residues. Germline V gives CDR1 MNHEY, CDR2 SMNVEV (reference sequence). V trimming: 5 bases; J trimming: 4 bases; junction bases outside the gene matches: 8. This chain's CDR3 is CASSLRTGEATEAFF. In DNA form, the CDR3 reads TGTGCCAGCAGTCTGCGGACAGGGGAGGCCACTGAAGCTTTCTTT.

This clone appeared once. The chain joins TRBV2 to TRBJ2-7, with 7 bases aligning to TRBD1. Germline CDR1 reads SNHLY; CDR2 reads FYNNEI. J was trimmed by 6 bases and V by 8 bases; bases with no gene match: 13. This CDR3 is 14 amino acids long. The CDR3 is CASGCHTGVCEQYF. DNA for the CDR3: TGTGCCAGCGGATGTCATACAGGGGTGTGCGAGCAGTACTTC.